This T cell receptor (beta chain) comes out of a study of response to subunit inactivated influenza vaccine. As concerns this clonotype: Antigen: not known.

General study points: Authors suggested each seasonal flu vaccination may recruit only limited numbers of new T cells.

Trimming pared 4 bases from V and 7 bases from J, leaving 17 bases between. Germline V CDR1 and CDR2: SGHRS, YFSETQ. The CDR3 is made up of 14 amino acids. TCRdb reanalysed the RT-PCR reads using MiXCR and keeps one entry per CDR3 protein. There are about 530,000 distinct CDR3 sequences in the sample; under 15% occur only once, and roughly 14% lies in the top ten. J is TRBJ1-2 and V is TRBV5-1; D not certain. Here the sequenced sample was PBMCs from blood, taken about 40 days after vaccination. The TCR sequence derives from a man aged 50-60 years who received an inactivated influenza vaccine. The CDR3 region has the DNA TGCGCCAGCAGCCCCGGCAGTGCGGAAAGTGGCTACACCTTC. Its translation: CASSPGSAESGYTF.